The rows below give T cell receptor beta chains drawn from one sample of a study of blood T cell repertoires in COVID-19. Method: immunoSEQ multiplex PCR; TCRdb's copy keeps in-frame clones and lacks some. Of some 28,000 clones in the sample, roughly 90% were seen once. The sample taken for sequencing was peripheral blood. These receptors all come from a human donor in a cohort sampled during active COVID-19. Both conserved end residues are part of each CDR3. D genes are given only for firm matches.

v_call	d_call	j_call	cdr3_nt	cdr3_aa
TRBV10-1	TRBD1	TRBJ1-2	TGCGCCAGCAGTGCCCCGGGACAGGGGGCGCAGAACTATGGCTACACCTTC	CASSAPGQGAQNYGYTF
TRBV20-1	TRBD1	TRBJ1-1	TGCAGTGCTAGTGGACAGGAGAACACTGAAGCTTTCTTT	CSASGQENTEAFF
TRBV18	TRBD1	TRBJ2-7	TGTGCCAGCTCCCGGACAGGGGGATTCAACGAGCAGTACTTC	CASSRTGGFNEQYF
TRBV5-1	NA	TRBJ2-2	TGCGCCAGCAGCCCGAGGACTACTACGAGCCGGGAGCTGTTTTTT	CASSPRTTTSRELFF
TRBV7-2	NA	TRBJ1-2	TGTGCCAGCAGGCAGCAGACTTCTAACTATGGCTACACCTTC	CASRQQTSNYGYTF
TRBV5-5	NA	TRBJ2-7	TGTGCCAGCAGCTTGGCCGTCTACGAGCAGTACTTC	CASSLAVYEQYF
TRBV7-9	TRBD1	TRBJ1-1	TGTGCCAGCAGCTCGGCAGGGGGGACTGAAGCTTTCTTT	CASSSAGGTEAFF
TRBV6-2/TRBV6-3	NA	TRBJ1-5	TGTGCCAGCAGTTACTCCGCCGGGGGGCTCGACAATCAGCCCCAGCATTTT	CASSYSAGGLDNQPQHF
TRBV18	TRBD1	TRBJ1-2	TGTGCCAGCTCACCTACGACAGGGGACTATGGCTACACCTTC	CASSPTTGDYGYTF
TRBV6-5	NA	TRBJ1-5	TGTGCCAGCAGTTACGGGGGGGCTCAGCCCCAGCATTTT	CASSYGGAQPQHF
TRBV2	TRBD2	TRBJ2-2	TGTGCCAGCAGTCGTGCCCCGACTAGCGGGTGGGGCGGGGAGCTGTTTTTT	CASSRAPTSGWGGELFF
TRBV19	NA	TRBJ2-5	TGTGCCAGTAAACTACAGGACAGAGAGACCCAGTACTTC	CASKLQDRETQYF
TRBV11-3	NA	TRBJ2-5	TGTGCCAGCAGCTTGGGGACTGAAGAGACCCAGTACTTC	CASSLGTEETQYF
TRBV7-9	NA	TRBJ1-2	TGTGCCAGCAGCGAACCCAATACGGGGTATGGCTACACCTTC	CASSEPNTGYGYTF
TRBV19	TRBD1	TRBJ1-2	TGTGCCAGTAGTAGATCCCCCCGGGACAGGAACTATGGCTACACCTTC	CASSRSPRDRNYGYTF
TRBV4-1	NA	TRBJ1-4	TGCGCCAGCAGCCCGCGGGACGGCAATGAAAAACTGTTTTTT	CASSPRDGNEKLFF
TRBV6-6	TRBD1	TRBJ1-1	TGTGCCAGCAGGACAGGGGGCGCGAGGACTTTCTTT	CASRTGGARTFF
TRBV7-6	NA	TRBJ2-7	TGTGCCAGCAGCTCCGGGACACGTCCCTCCTACGAGCAGTACTTC	CASSSGTRPSYEQYF
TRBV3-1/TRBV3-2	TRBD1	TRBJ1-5	TGTGTCAGCAGCCTAACGACAGGGAATCAGCCCCAGCATTTT	CVSSLTTGNQPQHF
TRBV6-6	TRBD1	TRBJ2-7	TGTGCCAGCAGCGCAGGGGGACCCTACGAGCAGTACTTC	CASSAGGPYEQYF
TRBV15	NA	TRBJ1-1	TGTGCCACCAGCAGAGATAGTCCAGGGCGGGCTTTCTTT	CATSRDSPGRAFF
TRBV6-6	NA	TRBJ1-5	TGTGCCAGCAGCCCCGGAACAGGGAGTCAGCCCCAGCATTTT	CASSPGTGSQPQHF
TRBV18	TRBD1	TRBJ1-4	TGTGCCAGCTCACCGAATACAGGGGATGAAAAACTGTTTTTT	CASSPNTGDEKLFF